A single sample is the source of the 32 T cell receptor beta chains below, sequenced in a study of response to subunit inactivated influenza vaccine. TCRdb analysed the RT-PCR reads with MiXCR anew, one entry per CDR3 protein. The table shows roughly 760,000 distinct CDR3 sequences, with over 20% occurring only once. The sequencing used PBMCs from blood, collected roughly 5 days after vaccination. Receptors originate from a man aged 45-65 years who received an inactivated influenza vaccine.

This clonotype was seen a handful of times. The chain recombines TRBV6-1 with TRBJ2-2, with D unclear. V was pared by 8 bases and J by 5 bases, with 15 bases between. Germline assignment: CDR1 MNHNS and CDR2 SASEGT. The CDR3 length is 14 residues. The CDR3 DNA follows: TGTGCCAGCTCGACGGCATTTGGTACCGGGGAGCTGTTTTTT. It codes for CASSTAFGTGELFF.

This clonotype was observed a handful of times. This chain joins TRBV29-1 and TRBJ2-7, with 8 bases aligning to TRBD1. V lost 6 bases, J lost 6 bases, and 7 bases stayed unmatched. This CDR3 is built from 12 residues. The germline V gene has CDR1 SQVTM and CDR2 ANQGSEA. CDR3 sequence: CSVEGQEVEQYF. The CDR3 coding sequence is TGCAGCGTGGAGGGACAGGAGGTCGAGCAGTACTTC.

In this sample, this clonotype turned up many times. The rearrangement links TRBV12-3 or TRBV12-4 to TRBJ2-5; 7 bases agree with TRBD1. The ends lost 5 bases at V and 3 bases at J; junction bases unmatched: 3. The CDR3 totals 13 residues. DNA of the CDR3: TGTGCCAGCAGTCCAGACAGGGAAGAGACCCAGTACTTC. Residues: CASSPDREETQYF.

The chain recombines TRBV6-2 or TRBV6-3 with TRBJ1-2; the D is unclear. V was trimmed by 2 bases and J by 2 bases, leaving 9 bases between them. The CDR3 covers 14 residues. Germline V gene lookup returns CDR1 MNHEY and CDR2 SVGEGT. The CDR3, as DNA: TGTGCCAGCAGTTACCCTGGACGGAACTATGGCTACACCTTC. Amino acids: CASSYPGRNYGYTF.

The V and J genes are TRBV28 and TRBJ1-2; 8 bases agree with TRBD1. Germline CDR1 is MDHEN and CDR2 is SYDVKM. The CDR3 length is 16 residues. Trimming at V came to 5 bases and at J to 2 bases, leaving 10 bases not matched to a gene. The CDR3 loop reads CASSLRGAGGNYGYTF. CDR3 nucleotides: TGTGCCAGCAGTCTACGGGGGGCAGGGGGCAACTATGGCTACACCTTC.

The chain joins TRBV27 to TRBJ2-3; either TRBD1 or TRBD2 may fit D (5 bases each). The CDR3 totals 15 residues. Germline V lookup: CDR1 MNHEY, CDR2 SMNVEV (reference sequence). V was clipped by 6 bases and J by 6 bases, with 19 bases between them. The CDR3 here is CASSMWGLRGDTQYF. The CDR3 region has the DNA TGTGCCAGCAGCATGTGGGGGTTACGCGGGGATACGCAGTATTTT.

The J gene is TRBJ2-1, the V gene TRBV12-3 or TRBV12-4; D gene uncertain. V lost 7 bases to trimming and J lost 8 bases, with 24 bases between them. This CDR3 is built from 16 residues. CDR3 loop: CASTSPLGLTEDEQFF. CDR3 sequence (DNA): TGTGCCAGCACCTCACCCCTGGGTCTCACAGAGGATGAGCAGTTCTTC.

This clonotype was recorded a few times. The chain employs TRBV12-3 or TRBV12-4 and TRBJ2-1, with D uncertain. Trimming removed 1 base from V and 6 bases from J, with 16 bases in between. The CDR3 is 16 amino acids. Here the CDR3 DNA reads TGTGCCAGCAGTTTAGGTATTAGATCCACCGTCAATGAGCAGTTCTTC. Amino acids: CASSLGIRSTVNEQFF.

The chain employs TRBV20-1 and TRBJ2-4, with 7 bases identical to TRBD1. Germline trimming cut 0 bases from V and 8 bases from J; bases unmatched to any gene: 7. This CDR3 has 14 amino acids. Germline V gene data show CDR1 as DFQATT and CDR2 as SNEGSKA (reference sequence). The CDR3 reads CSAREMAGGDIQYF. Here the CDR3 DNA reads TGCAGTGCTAGAGAAATGGCAGGGGGTGACATTCAGTACTTC.

This clonotype was seen many times. This chain connects TRBV29-1 to TRBJ2-1; no firm D call. The CDR3 contains 13 residues. Germline assignment: CDR1 SQVTM and CDR2 ANQGSEA. V was pared by 2 bases and J by 9 bases, with 14 bases between. The CDR3 loop is CSVENTPGAEQFF. CDR3 nucleotide sequence: TGCAGCGTTGAAAACACCCCAGGAGCTGAGCAGTTCTTC.

This clonotype showed up just a few times. The chain has TRBV5-4 and TRBJ2-6; 7 bases align to TRBD1. CDR1 and CDR2 (germline): SGHNT, YYREEE (reference sequence). V lost 2 bases, J lost 4 bases, and 6 bases stayed unmatched. CDR3 length: 16 residues. In DNA form, the CDR3 reads TGTGCCAGCAGCTTATACAGGGGTTCCGGGGCCAACGTCCTGACTTTC. As protein: CASSLYRGSGANVLTF.

The rearrangement uses TRBV11-2 and TRBJ2-7, with D maybe TRBD2 (5 bases). The CDR3 sequence is 14 residues long. V lost 6 bases to trimming and J lost 5 bases, with 17 bases between them. Germline V gene sequence: CDR1 SGHAT, CDR2 FQNNGV. The CDR3 sequence: CASRGILVFNEQYF. The CDR3 DNA reads as TGTGCCAGCAGGGGGATACTAGTATTCAACGAGCAGTACTTC. Using reference TRBV11-2 and TRBJ2-7 for the parts outside the CDR3, the full variable domain is EAGVAQSPRYKIIEKRQSVAFWCNPISGHATLYWYQQILGQGPKLLIQFQNNGVVDDSQLPKDRFSAERLKGVDSTLKIQPAKLEDSAVYLCASRGILVFNEQYFGPGTRLTVT.

This clonotype has more than one count but fewer than ten. The rearrangement uses TRBV7-2 and TRBJ1-2; perhaps TRBD1 as D (5 bases). Trimming removed 0 bases from V and 8 bases from J, with 16 bases in between. This CDR3 has 15 residues. Germline CDR1 is SGHTA and CDR2 is FQGNSA. The CDR3 coding sequence is TGTGCCAGCAGCTTAGCTTTCCCGGGGGTGGAGGGCTACACCTTC. Its protein product is CASSLAFPGVEGYTF.

This CDR3 reads CATGRAGGETQYF. The CDR3 coding sequence is TGTGCCACCGGTCGAGCGGGAGGGGAGACCCAGTACTTC. The V gene is TRBV27, the J gene TRBJ2-5, with 10 positions matching TRBD2. With V trimmed by 10 bases and J by 5 bases, 7 bases remained unmatched. This CDR3 has 13 amino acids. Germline CDR1 and CDR2: MNHEY and SMNVEV (reference sequence).

The chain carries TRBV4-1 and TRBJ2-5; 9 bases align to TRBD1. This CDR3 comprises 15 residues. CDR1 is MGHRA, CDR2 YSYEKL, per germline. J was trimmed by 7 bases and V by 4 bases; bases with no gene match: 10. This CDR3 is CASSPGQGIQVTQYF. The CDR3 coding sequence is TGCGCCAGCAGCCCCGGACAGGGGATACAGGTGACCCAGTACTTC.

This clonotype has a handful of counts. V is TRBV28 and J is TRBJ1-6, with D perhaps TRBD1 (5 bases). Trimming took 8 bases from V and 9 from J, leaving 17 bases between them. Germline CDR1 MDHEN, CDR2 SYDVKM. This CDR3 has 14 residues. The CDR3 DNA reads as TGTGCCAGCCGACCGGACATTGGTTTTTCACCCCTCCACTTT. This sequence encodes CASRPDIGFSPLHF. Combining the CDR3 with reference TRBV28 and TRBJ1-6 gives the whole variable domain DVKVTQSSRYLVKRTGEKVFLECVQDMDHENMFWYRQDPGLGLRLIYFSYDVKMKEKGDIPEGYSVSREKKERFSLILESASTNQTSMYLCASRPDIGFSPLHFGNGTRLTVT.

This clonotype showed up just a few times. V usage is TRBV20-1 and J usage is TRBJ2-7; 8 nucleotides line up with TRBD2. V lost 5 bases to trimming and J lost 7 bases; unmatched junction nucleotides: 10. The CDR3 consists of 13 residues. Germline CDR1 reads DFQATT; CDR2 reads SNEGSKA (reference sequence). The CDR3 nucleotides are TGCAGTGCTCCCGGGACTAGTTTCACGGAGCAGTACTTC. Its protein product is CSAPGTSFTEQYF.

Only a few counts were recorded for this clonotype. The rearrangement uses TRBV4-1 and TRBJ1-3; possible D gene TRBD1, 6 bases. CDR3 size: 16 residues. Germline V CDR1 and CDR2: MGHRA, YSYEKL. The V end lost 0 bases, the J end lost 4 bases, and 13 bases lay between the germline ends. The CDR3 DNA is TGCGCCAGCAGCCAAGATAGGCAGGGGATCGGAAACACCATATATTTT. Protein sequence: CASSQDRQGIGNTIYF.

This clonotype was seen only a few times. CDR3 bases: TGTGCCAGCAGCCCCCCGGACAGGGGCGGTCAGCCCCAGCATTTT. As protein: CASSPPDRGGQPQHF. The chain has TRBV7-2 and TRBJ1-5; the match to TRBD1 covers 9 bases. Germline V gene data show CDR1 as SGHTA and CDR2 as FQGNSA. The length of the CDR3 is 15 residues. The ends lost 5 bases at V and 6 bases at J; junction bases unmatched: 8.

This clonotype appeared a few times. The chain combines TRBV5-4 with TRBJ2-3; 7 positions match TRBD1. The CDR3 has 17 amino acids. CDR1 SGHNT and CDR2 YYREEE come from the germline V gene (reference sequence). With 1 base clipped from V and 1 base from J, the junction kept 9 bases outside the gene matches. CDR3 DNA: TGTGCCAGCAGCTTGCCTTTTGGCACAGGGGGCACAGATACGCAGTATTTT. Protein sequence: CASSLPFGTGGTDTQYF.

This clonotype was detected many times. The chain has TRBV5-1 and TRBJ1-1; 7 bases map to TRBD1. With 4 bases clipped from V and 6 bases from J, the junction kept 12 bases outside the gene matches. This CDR3 region has 15 residues. Germline V gene lookup returns CDR1 SGHRS and CDR2 YFSETQ. This CDR3 reads CASSQSTGRGAEAFF. The CDR3 nucleotides read TGCGCCAGCAGCCAATCGACAGGGAGAGGGGCTGAAGCTTTCTTT.

The table lists this clonotype with a few counts. The chain employs TRBV7-9 and TRBJ1-4; D not resolved. Trimming removed 3 bases at V and 5 bases at J, with 7 bases between. From germline, CDR1 is SEHNR and CDR2 FQNEAQ (reference sequence). CDR3 size: 13 residues. For the CDR3, the DNA is TGTGCCAGCAGCTTCACTGGGAATGAAAAACTGTTTTTT. The encoded protein is CASSFTGNEKLFF.

The chain combines TRBV30 with TRBJ2-2; D might be TRBD1 (6 bases). Germline values: CDR1 GTSNPN, CDR2 SVGIG (reference sequence). The CDR3 extends over 13 amino acids. V was trimmed by 4 bases and J by 5 bases, leaving 11 bases between them. Here the CDR3 reads CAWTGQLTGELFF. CDR3 sequence (DNA): TGTGCCTGGACGGGACAATTAACCGGGGAGCTGTTTTTT.

The chain carries TRBV9 and TRBJ1-2; 7 bases are shared with TRBD1. The CDR3 is made up of 15 amino acids. CDR1 SGDLS and CDR2 YYNGEE come from the germline V gene. V trimming: 4 bases; J trimming: 5 bases; junction bases outside the gene matches: 11. DNA of the CDR3: TGTGCCAGCAGCCGAACCGGGACAGCACCTTATGGCTACACCTTC. This codes for CASSRTGTAPYGYTF. The full variable domain, in which reference TRBV9 and TRBJ1-2 provide the parts outside the CDR3, is DSGVTQTPKHLITATGQRVTLRCSPRSGDLSVYWYQQSLDQGLQFLIQYYNGEERAKGNILERFSAQQFPDLHSELNLSSLELGDSALYFCASSRTGTAPYGYTFGSGTRLTVV.

This chain joins TRBV3-1 and TRBJ2-1; D is ambiguous. Germline CDR1 and CDR2: LGHDT and YNNKEL (reference sequence). CDR3 length equals 16 residues. V was trimmed by 0 bases and J by 4 bases, leaving 13 bases between them. This chain's CDR3 is CASSQDLLAEYNEQFF. The CDR3 DNA follows: TGTGCCAGCAGCCAAGATCTATTGGCAGAGTACAATGAGCAGTTCTTC.

This rearrangement joins TRBV6-6 to TRBJ2-1, with D possibly matching TRBD1 (5 bases). Trimming shortened V by 5 bases and J by 7 bases, and 12 bases separated the two germline ends. Germline V lookup: CDR1 MNHNY, CDR2 SVGAGI (reference sequence). The CDR3 loop spans 13 amino acids. Written as DNA, the CDR3 is TGTGCCAGCAGTGCGACAGTACAAAATGAGCAGTTCTTC. It codes for CASSATVQNEQFF.

This clonotype was found a few times. The V and J genes are TRBV10-3 and TRBJ2-1, with TRBD2 matching over 10 bases. The CDR3 runs to 15 residues. The ends lost 2 bases at V and 8 bases at J; junction bases unmatched: 6. Germline values: CDR1 ENHRY, CDR2 SYGVKD. CDR3 region: CAISEPAGGIDEQFF. For the CDR3, the DNA is TGTGCCATCAGTGAGCCAGCGGGAGGGATCGATGAGCAGTTCTTC.

This chain joins TRBV10-3 and TRBJ2-7, with TRBD1 matching 8 bases. This CDR3 has 14 residues. Germline CDR1 is ENHRY and CDR2 is SYGVKD. V lost 7 bases and J lost 5; bases outside the gene matches: 10. The CDR3 spells CAINQDRVSHEQYF. CDR3 DNA sequence: TGTGCCATCAACCAGGACAGGGTTTCCCACGAGCAGTACTTC.

The V and J genes are TRBV9 and TRBJ2-7; D gene uncertain. Germline CDR1 SGDLS, CDR2 YYNGEE. The CDR3 totals 14 residues. The V and J ends lost 0 bases and 1 base respectively, with 8 bases between them. The CDR3 protein is CASSVGQLSYEQYF. CDR3 bases: TGTGCCAGCAGCGTAGGCCAGCTATCCTACGAGCAGTACTTC. Based on the CDR3 plus reference TRBV9 and TRBJ2-7, the full variable domain is DSGVTQTPKHLITATGQRVTLRCSPRSGDLSVYWYQQSLDQGLQFLIQYYNGEERAKGNILERFSAQQFPDLHSELNLSSLELGDSALYFCASSVGQLSYEQYFGPGTRLTVT.

The rearrangement links TRBV4-2 to TRBJ2-3; TRBD2 aligns across 8 bases. The CDR3 length is 17 residues. The ends lost 3 bases at V and 1 base at J; junction bases unmatched: 9. CDR1 and CDR2 (germline): LGHNA, YNFKEQ. CDR3 sequence: CASSHPKTSVGTDTQYF. CDR3 DNA sequence: TGTGCCAGCAGCCATCCAAAGACTAGCGTTGGCACAGATACGCAGTATTTT.

This clonotype was recorded a few times. This chain joins TRBV7-6 and TRBJ2-3; 7 bases match TRBD2. CDR3 size: 18 residues. Germline V lookup: CDR1 SGHVS, CDR2 FNYEAQ. The V gene end was trimmed by 0 bases and the J gene end by 1 base; junction bases not matched to a gene: 10. The CDR3 is CASSLALAPKRGTDTQYF. The CDR3 DNA sequence: TGTGCCAGCAGCTTAGCACTAGCGCCCAAACGGGGCACAGATACGCAGTATTTT.

This clonotype came up a few times. The chain carries TRBV6-1 and TRBJ1-4; 7 bases map to TRBD1. With V trimmed by 7 bases and J by 1 base, 6 bases remained unmatched. Germline values: CDR1 MNHNS, CDR2 SASEGT. CDR3 length: 15 residues. The CDR3 region has the DNA TGTGCCAGCAACTTAGGGGGCATAACTAATGAAAAACTGTTTTTT. It codes for CASNLGGITNEKLFF.